Below are 3 T cell receptor beta chains sequenced from a single sample in a study of T cells in localized non-small cell lung cancer. Sequenced by immunoSEQ multiplex PCR; TCRdb stores in-frame clones only, minus some. Here the sample spans under 5,500 clones, 33% being singletons. The sequencing used lung tumor tissue, collected before any cancer treatment. Every receptor here comes from a female donor of 60 years or more with stage I lung adenocarcinoma.

This clone was recorded a few times. This sequence joins TRBV5-1 and TRBJ1-6, with 9 bases that match TRBD1. The ends lost 1 base at V and 9 bases at J; junction bases unmatched: 5. The CDR3 is 15 amino acids. Per the germline V gene, CDR1 is SGHRS and CDR2 is YFSETQ. This CDR3 reads CASSLKGQGSSPLHF. Written as DNA, the CDR3 is TGCGCCAGCAGCTTGAAGGGACAGGGAAGTTCACCCCTCCACTTT.

The chain is built from TRBV30 and TRBJ1-5; a weak D match, TRBD1 (5 bases). Germline V gene lookup returns CDR1 GTSNPN and CDR2 SVGIG (reference sequence). V shed 2 bases and J shed 7 bases, with 15 bases lying between them. The CDR3 runs to 14 residues. The CDR3 DNA is TGTGCCTGGAGTACGTACGGGGGAAGGCAGCCCCAGCATTTT. Translated, it gives CAWSTYGGRQPQHF.

The V gene is TRBV18, the J gene TRBJ1-2, with TRBD1 identical over 7 bases. Germline V CDR1 and CDR2: KGHSH, LQKENI. The V gene end was trimmed by 3 bases and the J gene end by 4 bases; junction bases not matched to a gene: 5. The CDR3 sequence is 14 residues long. The CDR3 spells CASSPGGQSYGYTF. In nucleotides, the CDR3 is TGTGCCAGCTCACCTGGGGGACAGTCCTATGGCTACACCTTC. The full variable domain, with the rest looked up from reference TRBV18 and TRBJ1-2, is NAGVMQNPRHLVRRRGQEARLRCSPMKGHSHVYWYRQLPEEGLKFMVYLQKENIIDESGMPKERFSAEFPKEGPSILRIQQVVRGDSAAYFCASSPGGQSYGYTFGSGTRLTVV.